This is a list of T cell receptor beta chains from one sample in a study of T cells in Graves' hyperthyroidism and ophthalmopathy. Using its own MiXCR run on the multiplex PCR reads, TCRdb lists one record per CDR3 protein. The sample lists over 700,000 distinct CDR3 sequences; around 20% were seen once. Sequenced input: blood. Receptors originate from a woman aged 45-59 years with Graves' hyperthyroidism that later progressed to Graves' ophthalmopathy. CDR3s include the opening cysteine and the closing phenylalanine or tryptophan. The D gene is left open where the match is weak. Size values are once, few and many counts, or a class for expanded clones, and some rows have none.

size,V,D,J,CDR3,DNA
many,TRBV27,TRBD1,TRBJ1-1,CASQDRGTEAFF,TGTGCCAGTCAGGACAGGGGGACTGAAGCTTTCTTT
-,TRBV5-1,-,TRBJ2-2,CASSLVSYTGELFF,TGCGCCAGCAGCTTGGTTAGTTACACCGGGGAGCTGTTTTTT
-,TRBV14,-,TRBJ1-5,CASSQDWGAYNNQPQHF,TGTGCCAGCAGCCAAGACTGGGGGGCGTATAACAATCAGCCCCAGCATTTT
-,TRBV19,-,TRBJ2-1,CASSHRVLSSYNEQFF,TGTGCCAGTAGTCACAGGGTCCTGAGCTCCTACAATGAGCAGTTCTTC
-,TRBV12-5,-,TRBJ1-5,CASGLDNQPQHF,TGTGCTAGTGGTTTGGATAATCAGCCCCAGCATTTT
many,TRBV29-1,-,TRBJ1-2,CSVGIDNGYTF,TGCAGCGTCGGAATCGACAATGGCTACACCTTC
few,TRBV20-1,TRBD1,TRBJ1-1,CSASPSGQQNTEAFF,TGCAGTGCTAGCCCTTCGGGACAGCAGAACACTGAAGCTTTCTTT
-,TRBV4-2,-,TRBJ1-1,CASSHSNGGNTEAFF,TGTGCCAGCAGCCATTCCAATGGAGGGAACACTGAAGCTTTCTTT
few,TRBV3-1,-,TRBJ1-2,CASSPRVEPRNYTF,TGTGCCAGCAGCCCCAGGGTAGAGCCCAGGAACTACACCTTC
few,TRBV2,-,TRBJ1-2,CASSDTRTLGCTF,TGTGCCAGCAGTGATACCAGGACACTGGGCTGCACCTTC
many,TRBV2,TRBD1,TRBJ1-6,CASSEEGQGNSPLHF,TGTGCCAGCAGTGAAGAGGGACAGGGAAATTCACCCCTCCACTTT
few,TRBV20-1,TRBD1,TRBJ1-2,CSARPVQGSHYGYTF,TGCAGTGCTAGGCCCGTACAGGGGTCGCACTATGGCTACACCTTC
many,TRBV12-3/TRBV12-4,-,TRBJ2-2,CASRKREAGELFF,TGTGCCAGCAGGAAGAGGGAGGCCGGGGAGCTGTTTTTT
-,TRBV20-1,TRBD1,TRBJ1-2,CSANPGQGSGYTF,TGCAGTGCTAACCCGGGACAGGGAAGTGGCTACACCTTC
many,TRBV2,TRBD2,TRBJ2-3,CASSTRGGSTDTQYF,TGTGCCAGCAGTACGCGGGGGGGAAGCACAGATACGCAGTATTTT
-,TRBV20-1,-,TRBJ1-1,CSARGPHDFDTEAFF,TGCAGTGCTAGAGGCCCACACGACTTTGACACTGAAGCTTTCTTT
few,TRBV2,-,TRBJ2-2,CASSVYRTNTGELFF,TGTGCCAGCAGTGTTTACAGGACGAACACCGGGGAGCTGTTTTTT
-,TRBV12-3/TRBV12-4,-,TRBJ1-1,CASSLRMLGQGGGENTEAFF,TGTGCCAGCAGTTTAAGGATGTTGGGGCAGGGTGGGGGAGAAAACACTGAAGCTTTCTTT
few,TRBV20-1,-,TRBJ2-3,CSARRLTDTQYF,TGCAGTGCTAGGAGGCTCACAGATACGCAGTATTTT
few,TRBV20-1,TRBD2,TRBJ2-3,CSAGSGAGGVRDTQYF,TGCAGTGCGGGCAGTGGGGCCGGGGGGGTGAGAGATACGCAGTATTTT
few,TRBV9,-,TRBJ2-1,CASSVTGGTYNEQFF,TGTGCCAGCAGCGTAACCGGGGGAACCTACAATGAGCAGTTCTTC
-,TRBV29-1,-,TRBJ2-7,CSVEIPGRTYEQYF,TGCAGCGTTGAAATCCCAGGGAGGACTTACGAGCAGTACTTC
-,TRBV20-1,TRBD1,TRBJ1-2,CSASYWTGHFIYGYTF,TGCAGTGCTAGTTATTGGACAGGACACTTTATCTATGGCTACACCTTC
few,TRBV5-4,TRBD1,TRBJ1-2,CASSSTTGRYYGYTF,TGTGCCAGCAGCTCCACGACAGGGAGGTACTATGGCTACACCTTC
many,TRBV12-3/TRBV12-4,TRBD1,TRBJ1-1,CASRQGEWTEAFF,TGTGCCAGCAGACAGGGGGAGTGGACTGAAGCTTTCTTT
few,TRBV5-1,-,TRBJ2-3,CASSLAETITDTQYF,TGCGCCAGCAGCTTGGCCGAGACAATCACAGATACGCAGTATTTT
many,TRBV27,TRBD1,TRBJ1-2,CASSLYSAGQSYDGYTF,TGTGCCAGCAGTCTTTACTCGGCGGGACAGTCTTACGATGGCTACACCTTC
few,TRBV11-3,TRBD1,TRBJ1-1,CASSLVRTGRAFF,TGTGCCAGCAGCTTAGTCCGGACAGGGCGGGCTTTCTTT
few,TRBV5-1,-,TRBJ2-7,CASSVLGDQQYF,TGCGCCAGCAGCGTCCTGGGGGATCAGCAGTACTTC
few,TRBV12-3/TRBV12-4,-,TRBJ2-7,CASSWGTYEQYF,TGTGCCAGCAGTTGGGGGACCTACGAGCAGTACTTC
-,TRBV19,TRBD1,TRBJ2-5,CASQDRGNPQETQYF,TGTGCCAGCCAGGACAGGGGGAACCCACAAGAGACCCAGTACTTC
many,TRBV11-1,-,TRBJ1-2,CASSTQGDGYTF,TGTGCCAGCAGCACTCAGGGAGATGGCTACACCTTC
few,TRBV6-1,TRBD1,TRBJ1-1,CASRPGQGEAWLTEAFF,TGTGCCAGCAGACCCGGACAGGGAGAAGCCTGGTTAACTGAAGCTTTCTTT
few,TRBV11-3,TRBD1,TRBJ2-5,CASSLDGTGPYF,TGTGCCAGCAGCTTAGATGGGACAGGCCCTTACTTC
-,TRBV27,-,TRBJ2-7,CASSPLPGRAYEQYF,TGTGCCAGCAGTCCTCTCCCGGGACGGGCCTACGAGCAGTACTTC
many,TRBV27,-,TRBJ2-1,CASRPGPYNEQFF,TGTGCCAGCAGACCCGGGCCTTACAATGAGCAGTTCTTC
many,TRBV5-6,-,TRBJ2-3,CASSKRRGADTQYF,TGTGCCAGCAGCAAGAGGCGGGGAGCAGATACGCAGTATTTT
-,TRBV5-6,-,TRBJ2-3,CASSRVGAGRRIDTQYF,TGTGCCAGCAGCCGCGTCGGGGCGGGGCGACGGATAGATACGCAGTATTTT
few,TRBV4-1,-,TRBJ1-5,CASSLLLTGSNQPQHF,TGCGCCAGCAGCCTACTCCTGACGGGTAGCAATCAGCCCCAGCATTTT
many,TRBV20-1,-,TRBJ2-3,CSAIGVRDGTDTQYF,TGCAGTGCTATAGGGGTCAGAGACGGCACAGATACGCAGTATTTT
many,TRBV6-5,-,TRBJ1-2,CASSYLPQGVGYTF,TGTGCCAGCAGTTACTTACCTCAGGGAGTTGGCTACACCTTC
few,TRBV2,-,TRBJ2-2,CASLDITGELFF,TGTGCCAGCCTGGACATCACCGGGGAGCTGTTTTTT
many,TRBV6-1,TRBD1,TRBJ2-7,CASSEVTGSSYEQYF,TGTGCCAGCAGTGAAGTGACAGGGAGCTCCTACGAGCAGTACTTC
-,TRBV7-2,TRBD1,TRBJ2-5,CASSKGQGGQETQYF,TGTGCCAGCAGCAAAGGACAGGGTGGCCAAGAGACCCAGTACTTC
many,TRBV7-9,TRBD1,TRBJ1-2,CASGRQGVSVGGYTF,TGTGCCAGCGGCCGACAGGGAGTGTCGGTCGGCGGCTACACCTTC
many,TRBV6-1,TRBD2,TRBJ2-5,CASSPLAARETQYF,TGTGCCAGCAGTCCTCTAGCGGCCAGGGAGACCCAGTACTTC
many,TRBV3-1,TRBD2,TRBJ2-3,CASSLTGTSGGAEDTQYF,TGTGCCAGCAGCCTCACCGGGACTAGCGGGGGGGCTGAAGATACGCAGTATTTT
many,TRBV6-6,TRBD2,TRBJ2-2,CASSYDAVAGGSGELFF,TGTGCCAGCAGTTACGACGCGGTAGCGGGGGGTTCCGGGGAGCTGTTTTTT
-,TRBV5-6,TRBD1,TRBJ2-3,CASSLFGQGGDTQYF,TGTGCCAGCAGCTTGTTCGGACAGGGTGGCGATACGCAGTATTTT
-,TRBV5-1,TRBD1,TRBJ1-2,CASSSQGNYGYTF,TGCGCCAGCAGCTCACAGGGGAACTATGGCTACACCTTC
-,TRBV6-2/TRBV6-3,TRBD1,TRBJ2-1,CASSYSGTGTVYNEQFF,TGTGCCAGCAGTTACTCAGGGACAGGGACAGTCTACAATGAGCAGTTCTTC
many,TRBV20-1,TRBD1,TRBJ1-1,CSASAYYRGNTEAFF,TGCAGTGCTTCTGCCTATTACAGGGGGAACACTGAAGCTTTCTTT
few,TRBV29-1,-,TRBJ1-2,CSVEDLLGYTF,TGCAGCGTTGAAGATCTGTTAGGCTACACCTTC
-,TRBV7-9,TRBD1,TRBJ1-5,CASRTPGQGEGPQHF,TGTGCCAGCAGAACACCGGGACAGGGGGAGGGACCCCAGCATTTT